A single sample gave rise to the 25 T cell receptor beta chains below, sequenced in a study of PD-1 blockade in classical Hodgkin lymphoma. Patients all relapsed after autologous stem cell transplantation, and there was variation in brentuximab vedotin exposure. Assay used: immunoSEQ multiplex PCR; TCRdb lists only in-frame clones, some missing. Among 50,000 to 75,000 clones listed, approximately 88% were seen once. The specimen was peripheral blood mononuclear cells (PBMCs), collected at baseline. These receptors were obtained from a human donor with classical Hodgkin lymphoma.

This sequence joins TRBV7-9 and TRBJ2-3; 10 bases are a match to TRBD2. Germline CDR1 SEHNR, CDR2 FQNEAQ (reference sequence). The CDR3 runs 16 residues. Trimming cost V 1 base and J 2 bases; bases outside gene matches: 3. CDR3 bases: TGTGCCAGCAGCTTAGTCCTAGCGGGGGTCACAGATACGCAGTATTTT. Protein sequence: CASSLVLAGVTDTQYF. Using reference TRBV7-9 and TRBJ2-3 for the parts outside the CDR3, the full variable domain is DTGVSQNPRHKITKRGQNVTFRCDPISEHNRLYWYRQTLGQGPEFLTYFQNEAQLEKSRLLSDRFSAERPKGSFSTLEIQRTEQGDSAMYLCASSLVLAGVTDTQYFGPGTRLTVL.

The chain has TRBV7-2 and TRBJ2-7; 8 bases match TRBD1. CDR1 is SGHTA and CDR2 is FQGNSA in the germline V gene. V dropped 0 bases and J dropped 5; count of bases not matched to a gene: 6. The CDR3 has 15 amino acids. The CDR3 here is CASSLARTGPHEQYF. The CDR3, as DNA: TGTGCCAGCAGCTTAGCGCGGACAGGGCCGCACGAGCAGTACTTC.

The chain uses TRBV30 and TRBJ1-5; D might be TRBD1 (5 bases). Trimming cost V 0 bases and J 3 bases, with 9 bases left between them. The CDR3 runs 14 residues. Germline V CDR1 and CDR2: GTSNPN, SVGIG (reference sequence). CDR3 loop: CAWSVGGDNQPQHF. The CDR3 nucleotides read TGTGCCTGGAGTGTCGGGGGGGACAATCAGCCCCAGCATTTT.

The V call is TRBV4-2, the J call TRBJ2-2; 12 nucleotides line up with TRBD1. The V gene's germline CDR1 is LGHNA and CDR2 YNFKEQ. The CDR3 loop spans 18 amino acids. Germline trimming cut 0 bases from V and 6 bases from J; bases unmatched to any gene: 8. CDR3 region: CASSQDMVGQGASGELFF. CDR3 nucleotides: TGTGCCAGCAGCCAAGATATGGTGGGACAGGGGGCATCCGGGGAGCTGTTTTTT.

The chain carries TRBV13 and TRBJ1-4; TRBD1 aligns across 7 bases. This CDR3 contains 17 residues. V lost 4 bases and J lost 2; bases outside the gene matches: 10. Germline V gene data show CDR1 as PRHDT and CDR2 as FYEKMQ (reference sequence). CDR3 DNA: TGTGCCAGCAGCTCGGGGCCCGACAGGGCCACTAATGAAAAACTGTTTTTT. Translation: CASSSGPDRATNEKLFF.

CDR3 in DNA: TGTGCCAGCACGACGCGGTGGGCGAACACCGGGGAGCTGTTTTTT. Protein product: CASTTRWANTGELFF. The rearrangement uses TRBV27 and TRBJ2-2; D is unclear. Looked up from germline, CDR1 is MNHEY and CDR2 is SMNVEV (reference sequence). The CDR3 contains 15 residues. The V end lost 7 bases, the J end lost 0 bases, and 12 bases lay between the germline ends.

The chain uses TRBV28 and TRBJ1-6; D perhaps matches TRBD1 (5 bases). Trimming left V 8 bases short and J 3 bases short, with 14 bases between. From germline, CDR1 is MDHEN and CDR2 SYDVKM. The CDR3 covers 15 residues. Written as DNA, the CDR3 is TGTGCCAGCCTACGGACACTCCGCTATAATTCACCCCTCCACTTT. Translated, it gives CASLRTLRYNSPLHF.

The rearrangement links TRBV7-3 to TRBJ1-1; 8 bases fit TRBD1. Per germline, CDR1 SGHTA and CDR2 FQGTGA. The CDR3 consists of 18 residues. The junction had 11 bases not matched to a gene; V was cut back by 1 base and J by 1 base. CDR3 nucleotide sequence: TGTGCCAGCAGCTTAAACCCCGTTGGACAGGGCCAGAACACTGAAGCTTTCTTT. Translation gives CASSLNPVGQGQNTEAFF.

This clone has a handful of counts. The CDR3 nucleotides read TGTGCCTGGAGTGCCACCTACGAGCAGTACTTC. Translated, it gives CAWSATYEQYF. This chain connects TRBV30 to TRBJ2-7; D ambiguous. V shed 1 base and J shed 2 bases, with 3 bases lying between them. The CDR3 is made up of 11 amino acids. Per the germline V gene, CDR1 is GTSNPN and CDR2 is SVGIG (reference sequence).

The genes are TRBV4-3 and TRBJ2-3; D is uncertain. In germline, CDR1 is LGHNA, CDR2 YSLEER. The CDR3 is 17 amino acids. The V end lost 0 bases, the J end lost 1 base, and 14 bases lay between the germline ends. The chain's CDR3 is CASSQDSRADRTDTQYF. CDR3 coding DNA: TGCGCCAGCAGCCAAGATAGTCGGGCGGACCGCACAGATACGCAGTATTTT.

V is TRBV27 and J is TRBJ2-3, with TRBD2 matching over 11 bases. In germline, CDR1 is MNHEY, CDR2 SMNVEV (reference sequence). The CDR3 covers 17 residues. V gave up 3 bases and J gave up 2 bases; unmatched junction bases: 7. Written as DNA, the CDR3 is TGTGCCAGCAGTTTTCGCTTAGCGGGGGGGTTCACAGATACGCAGTATTTT. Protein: CASSFRLAGGFTDTQYF.

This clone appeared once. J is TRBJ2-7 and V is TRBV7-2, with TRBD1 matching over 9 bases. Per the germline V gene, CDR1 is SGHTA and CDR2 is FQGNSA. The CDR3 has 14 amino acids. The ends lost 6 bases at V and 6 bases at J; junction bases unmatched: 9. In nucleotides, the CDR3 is TGTGCCAGCAGGGTAACAGGGGGCGAATCCGAGCAGTACTTC. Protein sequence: CASRVTGGESEQYF.

CDR3 region: CASSRGGASHEQYF. The CDR3, as DNA: TGTGCCAGTAGTAGGGGCGGGGCGAGCCACGAGCAGTACTTC. The V call is TRBV19, the J call TRBJ2-7, with D possibly TRBD2 on 6 matching bases. The CDR3 is 14 residues long. The ends were cut back, 4 bases at V and 5 bases at J, with 15 bases in the middle. Germline values: CDR1 LNHDA, CDR2 SQIVND (reference sequence). Based on the CDR3 plus reference TRBV19 and TRBJ2-7, the full variable domain is DGGITQSPKYLFRKEGQNVTLSCEQNLNHDAMYWYRQDPGQGLRLIYYSQIVNDFQKGDIAEGYSVSREKKESFPLTVTSAQKNPTAFYLCASSRGGASHEQYFGPGTRLTVT.

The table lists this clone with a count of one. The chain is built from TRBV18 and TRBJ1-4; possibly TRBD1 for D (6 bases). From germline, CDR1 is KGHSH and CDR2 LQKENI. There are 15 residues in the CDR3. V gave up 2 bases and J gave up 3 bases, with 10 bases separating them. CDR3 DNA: TGTGCCAGCTCACCAGGGACATCTCCTAATGAAAAACTGTTTTTT. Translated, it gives CASSPGTSPNEKLFF.

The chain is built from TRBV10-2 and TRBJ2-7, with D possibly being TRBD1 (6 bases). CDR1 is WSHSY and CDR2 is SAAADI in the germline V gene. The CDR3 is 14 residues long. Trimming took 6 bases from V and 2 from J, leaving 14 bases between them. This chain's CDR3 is CASSRGSGAYEQYF. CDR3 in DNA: TGCGCCAGCAGCCGGGGTTCAGGGGCCTACGAGCAGTACTTC.

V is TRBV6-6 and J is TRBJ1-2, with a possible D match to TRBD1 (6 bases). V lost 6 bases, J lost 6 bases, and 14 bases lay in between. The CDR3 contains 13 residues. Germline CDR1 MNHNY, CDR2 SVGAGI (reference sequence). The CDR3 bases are TGTGCCAGCAGGAGACAGGACCCTAATGGCTACACCTTC. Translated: CASRRQDPNGYTF.

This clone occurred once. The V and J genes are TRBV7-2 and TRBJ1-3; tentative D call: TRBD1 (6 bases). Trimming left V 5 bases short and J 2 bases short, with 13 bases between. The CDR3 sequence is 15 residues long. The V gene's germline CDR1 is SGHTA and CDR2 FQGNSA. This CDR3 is CASSPPGGTGNTIYF. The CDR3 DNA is TGTGCCAGCAGCCCCCCCGGGGGCACTGGAAACACCATATATTTT.

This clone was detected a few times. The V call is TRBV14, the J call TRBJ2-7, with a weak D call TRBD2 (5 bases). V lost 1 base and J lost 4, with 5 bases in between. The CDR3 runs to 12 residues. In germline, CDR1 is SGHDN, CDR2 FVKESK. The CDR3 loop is CASSQGRYEQYF. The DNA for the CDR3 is TGTGCCAGCAGCCAAGGGAGGTACGAGCAGTACTTC. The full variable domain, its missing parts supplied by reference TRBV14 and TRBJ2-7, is EAGVTQFPSHSVIEKGQTVTLRCDPISGHDNLYWYRRVMGKEIKFLLHFVKESKQDESGMPNNRFLAERTGGTYSTLKVQPAELEDSGVYFCASSQGRYEQYFGPGTRLTVT.

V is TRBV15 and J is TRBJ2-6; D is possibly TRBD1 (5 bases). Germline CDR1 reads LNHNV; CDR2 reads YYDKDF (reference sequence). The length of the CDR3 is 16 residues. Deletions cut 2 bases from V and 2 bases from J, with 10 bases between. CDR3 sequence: CATSRISGTGANVLTF. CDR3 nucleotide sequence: TGTGCCACCAGCAGAATCTCAGGGACTGGGGCCAACGTCCTGACTTTC.

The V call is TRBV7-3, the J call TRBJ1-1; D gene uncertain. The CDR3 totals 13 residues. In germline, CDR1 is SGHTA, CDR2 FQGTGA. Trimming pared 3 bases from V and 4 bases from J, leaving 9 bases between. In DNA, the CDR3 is TGTGCCAGCAGCTTGGAGTCGGGCACTGAAGCTTTCTTT. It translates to CASSLESGTEAFF.

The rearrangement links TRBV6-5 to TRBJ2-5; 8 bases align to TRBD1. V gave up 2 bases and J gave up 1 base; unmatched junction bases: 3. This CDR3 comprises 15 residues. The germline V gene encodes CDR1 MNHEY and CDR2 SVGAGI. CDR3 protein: CASSYQGQGQETQYF. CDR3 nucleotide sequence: TGTGCCAGCAGTTACCAAGGACAGGGCCAAGAGACCCAGTACTTC.

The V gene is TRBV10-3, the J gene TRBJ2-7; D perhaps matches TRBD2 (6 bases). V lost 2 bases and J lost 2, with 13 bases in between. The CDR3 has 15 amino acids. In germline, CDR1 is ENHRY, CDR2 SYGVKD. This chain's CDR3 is CAISEEGSGPYEQYF. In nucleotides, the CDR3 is TGTGCCATCAGTGAGGAGGGTAGCGGACCCTACGAGCAGTACTTC.

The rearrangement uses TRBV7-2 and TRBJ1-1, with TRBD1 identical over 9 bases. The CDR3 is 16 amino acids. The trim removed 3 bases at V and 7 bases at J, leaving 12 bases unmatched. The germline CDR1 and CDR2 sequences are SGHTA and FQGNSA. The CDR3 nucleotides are TGTGCCAGCAGCTTCTTGCCGCCGGGACAGGGCCTTGAAGCTTTCTTT. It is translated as CASSFLPPGQGLEAFF.

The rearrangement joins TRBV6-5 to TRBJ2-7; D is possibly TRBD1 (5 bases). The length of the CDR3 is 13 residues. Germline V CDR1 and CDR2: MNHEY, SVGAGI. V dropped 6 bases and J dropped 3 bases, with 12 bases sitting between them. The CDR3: CASRIQGFYEQYF. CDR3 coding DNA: TGTGCCAGCAGGATTCAGGGTTTCTACGAGCAGTACTTC.

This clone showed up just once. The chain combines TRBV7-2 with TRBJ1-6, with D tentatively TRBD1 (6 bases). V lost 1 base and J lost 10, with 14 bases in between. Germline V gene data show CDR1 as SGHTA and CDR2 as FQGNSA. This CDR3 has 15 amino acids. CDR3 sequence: CASSLEGGLGSPLHF. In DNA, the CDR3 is TGTGCCAGCAGCTTAGAGGGGGGGCTCGGGTCACCCCTCCACTTT.